This T cell receptor beta chain is from a study of CD8 T cells in ankylosing spondylitis. TCRdb recomputed calls from the 5' RACE reads with MiXCR, one row per CDR3 protein. The sample contains 250,000 to 300,000 distinct CDR3 sequences, around 20% of which appear only once. Per the germline V gene, CDR1 is LGHNA and CDR2 is YNFKEQ. V was trimmed by 0 bases and J by 5 bases, leaving 9 bases between them. CDR3 size: 14 residues. Points on this clonotype: Its antigen is currently unknown.

The study's findings and limits: Enrichment of disease-linked clones was reportedly significant in matched ankylosing spondylitis synovial fluid.

The TCR sequence derives from a male donor with ankylosing spondylitis or in good health (not recorded which). Input material: blood, either unsorted or a sorted T cell fraction (not recorded which). The gene calls are TRBV4-2 and TRBJ2-3; unclear D gene. The CDR3 DNA follows: TGTGCCAGCAGCCAAGAACCAGTGGGAGATACGCAGTATTTT. Translation: CASSQEPVGDTQYF.